This section outlines one TCR beta chain sequence together with its context. What it binds is not known. This specimen comes from a study of T-cell memory formation after mild COVID-19. Findings and caveats of the study: The CD4+ clones that contracted clustered mainly within CM and EM, and the CD8+ clones concentrated in EMRA. A second wave expanding day 15 to 37 was CD4+-biased; contracting clones were balanced. Some clones that responded turned up in pre-infection memory, which suggests that cross-reactive memory joined in.

One entry per CDR3 protein results from TCRdb running MiXCR on the 5' RACE reads. The sample contains roughly 610,000 distinct CDR3 sequences, 17% of which appear only once. Germline CDR1 is MNHEY and CDR2 is SVGEGT. The V end was cut by 5 bases, the J end by 4 bases, with 14 bases between. This CDR3 region has 14 residues. V gene TRBV6-2 or TRBV6-3 combines with J gene TRBJ2-5; tentatively, D is TRBD2 (5 bases). Sequenced material: PBMCs or a T cell subset sorted from them (not recorded which). The receptor was derived from an adult woman who had mild COVID-19 (a few samples of this study predate the infection). Cell type and time point are not known. The CDR3 DNA follows: TGTGCCAGCAGTATGCTCGGAGGATTAGAGACCCAGTACTTC. This codes for CASSMLGGLETQYF.